Listed here are 9 T cell receptor beta chains from one sample, sequenced in a study of lymphopenia after photon versus proton radiotherapy. Measured with immunoSEQ multiplex PCR; TCRdb has only the in-frame clones, and not every one. The data hold about 40,000 clones, with roughly 84% observed a single time. The sequences come from peripheral blood, collected from a patient treated with proton-based radiotherapy. All receptors come from a woman aged 70-85 years with pancreatic cancer. Some clones in this sample may be carry-over from other donors' samples.

The chain has TRBV5-1 and TRBJ2-2, with D possibly matching TRBD1 (6 bases). In germline, CDR1 is SGHRS, CDR2 YFSETQ. V was cut by 3 bases and J by 6 bases, with 9 bases left in between. The CDR3 length is 13 residues. CDR3 residues: CASSSGVAGELFF. The CDR3 bases are TGCGCCAGCAGCTCAGGGGTGGCCGGGGAGCTGTTTTTT.

Comments on this clone: At one end the junction does not follow the germline gene, possibly because of a read error. Here the CDR3 reads CATGSWQGNEKLFF. CDR3 nucleotide sequence: TGTGCCACCGGCAGCTGGCAGGGGAATGAAAAACTGTTTTTT. V is TRBV15 and J is TRBJ1-4, with D tentatively TRBD1 (6 bases). This CDR3 comprises 14 residues. The germline CDR1 and CDR2 sequences are LNHNV and YYDKDF (reference sequence). Based on the CDR3 plus reference TRBV15 and TRBJ1-4, the full variable domain is DAMVIQNPRYQVTQFGKPVTLSCSQTLNHNVMYWYQQKSSQAPKLLFHYYDKDFNNEADTPDNFQSRRPNTSFCFLDIRSPGLGDTAMYLCATGSWQGNEKLFFGSGTQLSVL.

The genes are TRBV28 and TRBJ2-7; D not resolved. Trimming took off 11 bases at V and 6 bases at J, with 17 bases between the two ends. Germline CDR1 and CDR2: MDHEN and SYDVKM. This CDR3 comprises 12 residues. In DNA form, the CDR3 reads TGTGCCGGTTCCGGGCAAGAAGGCGAGCAGTACTTC. It translates to CAGSGQEGEQYF. The full variable domain, rest sourced from reference TRBV28 and TRBJ2-7, is DVKVTQSSRYLVKRTGEKVFLECVQDMDHENMFWYRQDPGLGLRLIYFSYDVKMKEKGDIPEGYSVSREKKERFSLILESASTNQTSMYLCAGSGQEGEQYFGPGTRLTVT.

Written as DNA, the CDR3 is TGCGCCAGCAGCTTGGCCAGCGGCACCGGGGAGCTGTTTTTT. It is translated as CASSLASGTGELFF. The genes are TRBV5-1 and TRBJ2-2, with D tentatively TRBD2 (5 bases). The germline V and J ends were trimmed by 0 bases and 4 bases, with 7 bases remaining between them. This CDR3 has 14 amino acids. Germline V gives CDR1 SGHRS, CDR2 YFSETQ.

The gene calls are TRBV5-4 and TRBJ2-7; D may be TRBD1 or TRBD2 (5 bases each). Looked up from germline, CDR1 is SGHNT and CDR2 is YYREEE (reference sequence). V gave up 5 bases and J gave up 0 bases, with 6 bases separating them. CDR3 length: 12 residues. The CDR3 protein is CASRGDSYEQYF. The CDR3 bases are TGTGCCAGCAGGGGGGACTCCTACGAGCAGTACTTC.

The chain couples TRBV19 to TRBJ1-2; 9 nucleotides match TRBD1. Germline assignment: CDR1 LNHDA and CDR2 SQIVND (reference sequence). Losses at the gene ends were 7 bases for V and 2 bases for J; bases not matched to a gene: 8. CDR3 length: 15 amino acids. This chain's CDR3 is CASIRGTGRNYGYTF. CDR3 coding DNA: TGTGCCAGTATACGTGGGACAGGGAGAAACTATGGCTACACCTTC.

The rearrangement links TRBV18 to TRBJ1-5, with D possibly matching TRBD1 (5 bases). Between the trimmed V and J ends, which lost 2 bases and 0 bases, there was a span of 11 bases. The germline V gene has CDR1 KGHSH and CDR2 LQKENI. The CDR3 has 16 amino acids. CDR3 bases: TGTGCCAGCTCACCAAGACAGTTAGATAGCAATCAGCCCCAGCATTTT. As protein: CASSPRQLDSNQPQHF.

V usage is TRBV28 and J usage is TRBJ1-4; 7 nucleotides align to TRBD1. Looked up from germline, CDR1 is MDHEN and CDR2 is SYDVKM. The CDR3 has 15 amino acids. The ends lost 4 bases at V and 3 bases at J; junction bases unmatched: 5. The CDR3 nucleotides are TGTGCCAGCAGTTCAGGGGGTAGCGCTAATGAAAAACTGTTTTTT. Residues: CASSSGGSANEKLFF.

This clone has only a few counts. This chain joins TRBV6-1 and TRBJ2-6; D gene ambiguous. This CDR3 is built from 18 residues. CDR1 and CDR2 (germline): MNHNS, SASEGT. Trimming cost V 3 bases and J 4 bases, with 19 bases left between them. The CDR3 DNA sequence: TGTGCCAGCAGTGACCCGAATCGGTTGTGGTCGGGGGCCAACGTCCTGACTTTC. This translates into CASSDPNRLWSGANVLTF.